This T cell receptor beta chain derives from a study of CD8 T cells in Susac syndrome. Negative isolation was used for CD8+ and CD4+ T cells, and FACS enrichment was applied to TEMRA cells. V shed 4 bases and J shed 3 bases, with 7 bases lying between them. Germline CDR1 reads DFQATT; CDR2 reads SNEGSKA (reference sequence). The CDR3 has 11 amino acids. Random hexamers primed reverse transcription of about 0.45 to 1 ug RNA. TCRdb ran MiXCR on the immunoSEQ multiplex PCR reads and lists one entry per CDR3 protein. The data hold 150,000 or so distinct CDR3 sequences, with less than 95% observed a single time.

This TCR was recovered from a human donor with multiple sclerosis. Sequenced sample: CD4+ T cells from PBMCs. The gene calls are TRBV20-1 and TRBJ2-7, with D perhaps TRBD1 (5 bases). CDR3 amino acids: CSATGNYEQYF. CDR3 bases: TGCAGTGCTACAGGGAACTACGAGCAGTACTTC.